In its sample, the clone carrying this T cell receptor beta chain was seen many times. Its matching antigen is unknown. TCRdb re-called the 5' RACE reads through MiXCR, storing one row per CDR3 protein. The data contain a few hundred thousand distinct CDR3 sequences, roughly 10% of them singletons. The data originate from a study of identical twins. Study results and caveats: Clonotypes of the beta chain that were abundant in cord blood carried fewer insertions (memory repertoires showed none).

Everyone who gave samples was a healthy Caucasian. The receptor was isolated from a man aged 45-60 years in good health. The sequenced material came from memory T cells sorted from blood.

CDR3 residues: CASSYGGLAGGRRSYNEQFF. The CDR3 DNA follows: TGCGCCAGCAGCTACGGGGGACTAGCGGGGGGGCGAAGGTCCTACAATGAGCAGTTCTTC. The gene calls are TRBV4-1 and TRBJ2-1; 16 bases are shared with TRBD2. The junction had 11 bases not matched to a gene; V was cut back by 5 bases and J by 1 base. This CDR3 has 20 amino acids. The germline V gene has CDR1 MGHRA and CDR2 YSYEKL.